The present T cell receptor (beta chain) was sequenced within a study of cytomegalovirus exposure and HLA in healthy donors. Overall study context: From about 179 million T cells, an earlier analysis saw 110 million or so unique TCR beta sequences.

The PCR was carried out with 60 Vbeta primers and 13 Jbeta primers. Clones were sequenced by immunoSEQ multiplex PCR, and TCRdb holds only the in-frame ones, with some missing. The sample carries over 100,000 clones, approximately 78% recorded once. Regarding this clone: The antigen is not known.

Germline-derived CDR1 and CDR2 are MGHRA and YSYEKL. This CDR3 is 16 amino acids long. Between the trimmed V and J ends, which lost 0 bases and 4 bases, there was a span of 14 bases. The study, taken as a whole, reports: Cytomegalovirus association was listed for roughly 160 TCR beta chains. About 87% or about 30% of the time was how often most TCR beta V segments were productive, according to an earlier analysis. An assumption of roughly uniform sequencing depth across donors underlay the presence/absence analyses.

The sequencing sample was made of PBMCs. The TCR originated in a woman aged 50 to 60 in good health and CMV-seropositive. The J gene is TRBJ2-3, the V gene TRBV4-1, with a tentative D call TRBD2 (5 bases). CDR3: CASSQDLEGRADTQYF. The CDR3 DNA reads as TGCGCCAGCAGCCAAGATCTTGAGGGAAGGGCAGATACGCAGTATTTT.